The following is a TCR beta chain sequence with its context. Its target is not known. Amplification used 60 Vbeta primers and 13 Jbeta primers. Repertoires were generated with immunoSEQ multiplex PCR, while TCRdb's copy carries only in-frame clones and drops some. Here the sample spans about 190,000 clones, about 85% being singletons. The data are from a study of cytomegalovirus exposure and HLA in healthy donors. Study in general: The study placed approximately 81% of its 350 to 450 genotyped donors in the Caucasian-associated ancestry cluster.

Study-wide results and caveats: Rarity characterized most TCR sequences, yet some public TCRs appeared in many donors. In a later analysis, HLA-C alleles had the fewest associated TCRs, DRB1 alleles the most.

There are 15 residues in the CDR3. Trimming took 0 bases from V and 4 from J, leaving 13 bases between them. Looked up from germline, CDR1 is LGHNT and CDR2 is FRNRAP. Specimen: PBMCs. The sequence derives from a man aged 45 to 65 in good health and CMV-seronegative. The chain is built from TRBV12-5 and TRBJ2-7; D unresolved. The CDR3 DNA reads TGTGCTAGTGGTTTGGTACTGGGCTATCATTACGAGCAGTACTTC. Translating it yields CASGLVLGYHYEQYF.